One sample yielded the 21 T cell receptor beta chains listed below, sequenced in a study of vaccination and CD4 T cells after COVID-19. An Oncomine TCR Beta short-read assay was used to sequence the DNA from cultured CD4+ T cells. One entry per CDR3 protein, called by TCRdb with MiXCR from the PCR reads. This sample has 13,000 to 15,000 distinct CDR3 sequences; 29% occur once, and the top ten carry 15% to 20%. The antigens for these receptors are not known. Treatment here: roughly ten-day PBMC culture with coronavirus spike peptide pools or control peptides (ViraFEST assay). The specimen was CD4+ T cells from blood, cultured in vitro, collected before SARS-CoV-2 vaccination. These receptor sequences come from a human donor who received a COVID-19 vaccine.

The chain recombines TRBV5-1 with TRBJ2-3, with unresolved D. This CDR3 spans 12 amino acids. V lost 4 bases to trimming and J lost 2 bases, with 5 bases between them. Germline V gene sequence: CDR1 SGHRS, CDR2 YFSETQ. The CDR3 sequence is CASSRSTDTQYF. In DNA form, the CDR3 reads TGCGCCAGCAGCCGGTCCACAGATACGCAGTATTTT.

In this sample, this clonotype turned up a few times. The chain uses TRBV7-6 and TRBJ1-3; D remains unclear. Germline CDR1 reads SGHVS; CDR2 reads FNYEAQ. The CDR3 runs to 16 residues. The germline V and J ends were trimmed by 1 base and 0 bases, with 10 bases remaining between them. The DNA of the CDR3 is TGTGCCAGCAGCTTAGGTAACAGTCACTCTGGAAACACCATATATTTT. It translates to CASSLGNSHSGNTIYF.

The chain combines TRBV12-5 with TRBJ1-1, with D maybe TRBD1 (6 bases). V was clipped by 9 bases and J by 0 bases, with 17 bases between them. The CDR3 spans 15 residues. The V gene's germline CDR1 is LGHNT and CDR2 FRNRAP. CDR3 loop: CASSQGLEMNTEAFF. The CDR3 DNA reads TGTGCTAGCTCACAGGGCTTAGAAATGAACACTGAAGCTTTCTTT. Full variable domain (remainder filled in from reference TRBV12-5 and TRBJ1-1): DARVTQTPRHKVTEMGQEVTMRCQPILGHNTVFWYRQTMMQGLELLAYFRNRAPLDDSGMPKDRFSAEMPDATLATLKIQPSEPRDSAVYFCASSQGLEMNTEAFFGQGTRLTVV.

The table lists this clonotype with a few counts. The CDR3 nucleotides are TGTGCCAGCAGCCTCTTGCCCCACGACAGGGGGTTCTATGGCTACACCTTC. This sequence encodes CASSLLPHDRGFYGYTF. The genes are TRBV5-8 and TRBJ1-2; 9 bases are a match to TRBD1. This CDR3 has 17 residues. Germline-derived CDR1 and CDR2 are SGHTS and YDEGEE. Trimming cost V 4 bases and J 4 bases; bases outside gene matches: 14.

The rearrangement joins TRBV30 to TRBJ1-5; perhaps TRBD1 as D (6 bases). Trimming removed 3 bases at V and 2 bases at J, with 14 bases between. Germline CDR1 and CDR2: GTSNPN and SVGIG (reference sequence). The CDR3 loop spans 15 amino acids. The CDR3 sequence: CAWRSGVRGNQPQHF. The CDR3 nucleotides are TGTGCCTGGAGGTCAGGGGTTCGGGGCAATCAGCCCCAGCATTTT.

The rearrangement uses TRBV30 and TRBJ1-2; no clear D. The CDR3 contains 12 residues. The germline V and J ends were trimmed by 5 bases and 4 bases, with 11 bases remaining between them. Germline CDR1 GTSNPN, CDR2 SVGIG (reference sequence). The CDR3 DNA is TGTGCCTGGTTAGGGAATGGCTATGGCTACACCTTC. Translated: CAWLGNGYGYTF.

This clonotype is deemed medium-sized (0.01 to 0.1%). V is TRBV27 and J is TRBJ1-2, with TRBD1 matching over 9 bases. The CDR3 is 13 residues long. J was trimmed by 8 bases and V by 4 bases; bases with no gene match: 5. In germline, CDR1 is MNHEY, CDR2 SMNVEV (reference sequence). Here the CDR3 reads CASSYRQGGGYTF. CDR3 nucleotides: TGTGCCAGCAGTTACCGACAGGGGGGAGGCTACACCTTC.

V and J are TRBV11-2 and TRBJ1-1; D gene ambiguous. Trimming took off 5 bases at V and 1 base at J, with 14 bases between the two ends. The germline V gene encodes CDR1 SGHAT and CDR2 FQNNGV. The CDR3 runs 15 residues. As DNA, the CDR3 is TGTGCCAGCAGCCCTAGTAGAAGGCAGAACACTGAAGCTTTCTTT. This codes for CASSPSRRQNTEAFF. The variable domain in full, with the rest retrieved from reference TRBV11-2 and TRBJ1-1, is EAGVAQSPRYKIIEKRQSVAFWCNPISGHATLYWYQQILGQGPKLLIQFQNNGVVDDSQLPKDRFSAERLKGVDSTLKIQPAKLEDSAVYLCASSPSRRQNTEAFFGQGTRLTVV.

In regard to this clonotype: The germline gene is not matched at one end of the junction; a read error may be the cause. The chain employs TRBV12-3 or TRBV12-4 and TRBJ2-7; D gene unclear. The CDR3 spans 14 residues. In DNA, the CDR3 is TGTGCCAGCAGTATCTCCTCCCTCTCCGAGACCGGGCACTTC. Its translation is CASSISSLSETGHF.

This clonotype turned up a few times. The chain is built from TRBV27 and TRBJ1-1; D is unresolved. V lost 2 bases, J lost 0 bases, and 10 bases lay in between. Germline CDR1 MNHEY, CDR2 SMNVEV (reference sequence). This CDR3 contains 15 residues. The CDR3 sequence is CASSLKYRVNTEAFF. Here the CDR3 DNA reads TGTGCCAGCAGTTTAAAATATAGGGTGAACACTGAAGCTTTCTTT.

V usage is TRBV6-5 and J usage is TRBJ2-7, with TRBD2 matching 12 bases. CDR1 and CDR2 from the germline V gene are MNHEY and SVGAGI. Trimming at V came to 4 bases and at J to 3 bases, leaving 4 bases not matched to a gene. The CDR3 sequence is 15 residues long. The CDR3 spells CASSSRLAGVYEQYF. The DNA of the CDR3 is TGTGCCAGCAGTTCCCGACTAGCGGGGGTCTACGAGCAGTACTTC.

This chain uses TRBV18 with TRBJ1-2, with a tentative D call TRBD1 (6 bases). In germline, CDR1 is KGHSH, CDR2 LQKENI. Trimming pared 1 base from V and 4 bases from J, leaving 13 bases between. This CDR3 region has 15 residues. The CDR3 nucleotides are TGTGCCAGCTCACCACTGGACAGTGTCAGCTATGGCTACACCTTC. It specifies CASSPLDSVSYGYTF. Together with reference TRBV18 and TRBJ1-2, the CDR3 gives the full variable domain: NAGVMQNPRHLVRRRGQEARLRCSPMKGHSHVYWYRQLPEEGLKFMVYLQKENIIDESGMPKERFSAEFPKEGPSILRIQQVVRGDSAAYFCASSPLDSVSYGYTFGSGTRLTVV.

This clonotype has a handful of counts. The chain couples TRBV24-1 to TRBJ1-5; TRBD1 matches 8 bases. CDR1 and CDR2 from the germline V gene are KGHDR and SFDVKD. Trimming took 5 bases from V and 0 from J; bases not matched to a gene: 8. This CDR3 comprises 17 residues. CDR3 loop: CATSAKRTGYSNQPQHF. CDR3 in DNA: TGTGCCACCAGTGCGAAAAGGACAGGGTATAGCAATCAGCCCCAGCATTTT.

This clonotype was detected a few times. V usage is TRBV5-1 and J usage is TRBJ2-3; D gene unclear. This CDR3 region has 11 residues. In germline, CDR1 is SGHRS, CDR2 YFSETQ. V lost 0 bases and J 5 bases, leaving 1 base between the germline ends. CDR3: CASSLGDTQYF. As DNA, the CDR3 is TGCGCCAGCAGCTTGGGAGATACGCAGTATTTT.

This clonotype was detected a few times. V is TRBV12-3 or TRBV12-4 and J is TRBJ1-1, with TRBD1 matching 7 bases. Trimming cost V 2 bases and J 3 bases; bases outside gene matches: 3. The CDR3 is 14 residues long. This CDR3 reads CASSLRGLDTEAFF. The DNA for the CDR3 is TGTGCCAGCAGTTTAAGGGGGCTGGACACTGAAGCTTTCTTT.

Concerning this clonotype: A read error is possible here, since a much larger clone lies one base away. The chain has TRBV6-1 and TRBJ1-1; D might be TRBD1 (6 bases). Germline loops: CDR1 MNHNS, CDR2 SASEGT. There are 13 residues in the CDR3. The CDR3: CASSVPGDTDAFF. CDR3 DNA sequence: TGTGCCAGCAGTGTTCCGGGGGACACTGATGCTTTCTTT.

This clonotype turned up a few times. The V and J genes are TRBV20-1 and TRBJ2-7; possibly TRBD1 for D (5 bases). With 1 base removed from V and 2 bases from J, the gap between germline ends came to 12 bases. The CDR3 sequence is 14 residues long. Germline lookup yields CDR1 DFQATT and CDR2 SNEGSKA (reference sequence). The CDR3 DNA is TGCAGTGCTAGAGGTGACAGCCAGGCCTACGAGCAGTACTTC. Its translation: CSARGDSQAYEQYF.

V gene TRBV21-1 combines with J gene TRBJ1-1; the table's D call TRBD1 went unverified against the DNA. TRBV21-1 is a documented pseudogene. The CDR3 sequence is 13 residues long. CDR3 coding DNA: TGTGCCAGCAGCAAACGGGGGGCAGGTGAAGCTTTCTTT. It translates to CASSKRGAGEAFF.

The gene calls are TRBV14 and TRBJ1-6; D is uncertain. Trimming shortened V by 0 bases and J by 3 bases, and 6 bases separated the two germline ends. This CDR3 comprises 15 residues. Germline V gene data show CDR1 as SGHDN and CDR2 as FVKESK. CDR3 nucleotide sequence: TGTGCCAGCAGCCAAGATAGAAGCTATAATTCACCCCTCCACTTT. Residues: CASSQDRSYNSPLHF.

This clonotype was seen a few times. V gene TRBV2 combines with J gene TRBJ2-2; D possibly corresponds to TRBD1 (7 bases). CDR3 length equals 15 residues. Germline CDR1 reads SNHLY; CDR2 reads FYNNEI. V was cut by 3 bases and J by 3 bases, with 11 bases left in between. CDR3 nucleotide sequence: TGTGCCAGCAGTGAGGTCAGGGGGGACACCGGGGAGCTGTTTTTT. Its protein product is CASSEVRGDTGELFF.

The chain recombines TRBV18 with TRBJ2-5; D gene unclear. The germline CDR1 and CDR2 sequences are KGHSH and LQKENI. Deletions cut 4 bases from V and 2 bases from J, with 2 bases between. The CDR3 totals 11 residues. The CDR3 sequence: CASSRQETQYF. The CDR3 bases are TGTGCCAGCTCACGGCAAGAGACCCAGTACTTC.